The present entry profiles one TCR beta chain with its context. Its matching antigen is unknown. The CDR3 contains 13 residues. Trimming stripped 6 bases from V and 3 bases from J, with 10 bases between. The V gene's germline CDR1 is SEHNR and CDR2 FQNEAQ (reference sequence). Then a second PCR, running roughly 7 to 11 cycles, was carried out with a sample-barcoded 5' primer and a J-beta primer mix. Every sample gave at least 2.5 million paired-end reads containing CDR3. MiXCR, run by TCRdb on the 5' RACE reads, gives a single entry per CDR3 protein. The sample contains approximately 1.5 million distinct CDR3 sequences, 35% to 45% of which appear only once. This record belongs to a study of blood T cells in healthy people across ages. Overall study: Through template switching, about one barcoded beta molecule was captured per two T cells, as measured in model experiments.

Whole-study findings and limits: More naive CD4+ cells and higher diversity marked long-lived donors relative to aged donors.

The source is a woman younger than 35 in good health. Sequences were obtained from blood. The chain joins TRBV7-9 to TRBJ2-3; no firm D call. DNA for the CDR3: TGTGCCAGCAGTAAGACTCAAACAGATACGCAGTATTTT. It is translated as CASSKTQTDTQYF. The full variable domain, completed using reference TRBV7-9 and TRBJ2-3, is DTGVSQNPRHKITKRGQNVTFRCDPISEHNRLYWYRQTLGQGPEFLTYFQNEAQLEKSRLLSDRFSAERPKGSFSTLEIQRTEQGDSAMYLCASSKTQTDTQYFGPGTRLTVL.